This entry lists 24 T cell receptor beta chains sequenced from one sample in a study of shared clonotypes between healthy human individuals. Data came from immunoSEQ multiplex PCR; TCRdb stores just in-frame clones and leaves some out. The sample yields roughly 2.1 million clones, just over 90% seen once. CD45RO-negative cells were positively selected for CCR7, leaving out terminally differentiated effector memory CD45RA+ cells. The sample was naive CD8+ T cells from PBMCs. The receptors originated from a man aged 18 to 30 in good health. Some clones in this sample may be carry-over from other donors' samples.

This clone was recorded once. The V and J genes are TRBV19 and TRBJ1-1; tentative D call: TRBD1 (5 bases). The CDR3 is 14 amino acids. V was cut by 8 bases and J by 1 base, with 14 bases left in between. Germline V gene sequence: CDR1 LNHDA, CDR2 SQIVND (reference sequence). The CDR3, as DNA: TGTGCCAGTCGGCCGGACGGGGGGAACACTGAAGCTTTCTTT. Translating it yields CASRPDGGNTEAFF.

A single count supports this clone. The chain is built from TRBV11-1 and TRBJ2-7; TRBD2 agrees at 7 bases. The V and J ends lost 5 bases and 7 bases, in that order; junction bases with no gene match: 14. Germline CDR1 SGHAT, CDR2 FQDESV (reference sequence). The CDR3 sequence is 15 residues long. The CDR3, as DNA: TGTGCCAGCAGCCAGCGACTAGCCGGGGCGGGGGAGCAGTACTTC. Protein sequence: CASSQRLAGAGEQYF.

For the CDR3, the DNA is TGTGCCAGCAGCCGGCGGGTAGGGTCACAAGAGACCCAGTACTTC. It specifies CASSRRVGSQETQYF. The V call is TRBV7-9, the J call TRBJ2-5; D is perhaps TRBD2 (5 bases). V lost 5 bases to trimming and J lost 2 bases, with 15 bases between them. The CDR3 consists of 15 residues. CDR1 and CDR2 from the germline V gene are SEHNR and FQNEAQ (reference sequence). The variable domain in full, with the rest retrieved from reference TRBV7-9 and TRBJ2-5, is DTGVSQNPRHKITKRGQNVTFRCDPISEHNRLYWYRQTLGQGPEFLTYFQNEAQLEKSRLLSDRFSAERPKGSFSTLEIQRTEQGDSAMYLCASSRRVGSQETQYFGPGTRLLVL.

This clone was recorded a few times. The CDR3, as DNA: TGTGCCTGGAGTACCGGGGTGAGGACTGAAGCTTTCTTT. This codes for CAWSTGVRTEAFF. This chain uses TRBV30 with TRBJ1-1; D call uncertain. Trimming pared 2 bases from V and 5 bases from J, leaving 12 bases between. The length of the CDR3 is 13 residues. Germline CDR1 reads GTSNPN; CDR2 reads SVGIG (reference sequence).

The rearrangement links TRBV12-2 to TRBJ1-5. TRBV12-2 is classified as a pseudogene. CDR3 length: 14 residues. Here the CDR3 reads CASRLRRGVEAQHF. The CDR3 DNA reads as TGTGCAAGTCGCTTACGGCGGGGAGTAGAAGCCCAGCATTTT.

V usage is TRBV29-1 and J usage is TRBJ2-1; 7 bases line up with TRBD2. V dropped 5 bases and J dropped 7; count of bases not matched to a gene: 11. The CDR3 has 14 residues. Germline CDR1 and CDR2: SQVTM and ANQGSEA. In DNA form, the CDR3 reads TGCAGCGTTTCAGGCGGGAGAGGTTTTAATGAGCAGTTCTTC. As protein: CSVSGGRGFNEQFF.

This clone was detected once. The chain carries TRBV7-8 and TRBJ2-1, with D unresolved. From germline, CDR1 is SGHVS and CDR2 FQNEAQ. V lost 2 bases, J lost 0 bases, and 8 bases lay in between. CDR3 length equals 15 residues. The CDR3 DNA is TGTGCCAGCAGCTTACCGGAGAGCTCCTACAATGAGCAGTTCTTC. It translates to CASSLPESSYNEQFF.

The chain carries TRBV19 and TRBJ2-6; no definite D call. CDR1 is LNHDA, CDR2 SQIVND, per germline (reference sequence). The CDR3 is made up of 14 amino acids. V was shortened by 4 bases and J by 0 bases, with 4 bases between the two germline ends. The CDR3 coding sequence is TGTGCCAGTAGTACCCTCTCTGGGGCCAACGTCCTGACTTTC. The encoded protein is CASSTLSGANVLTF.

The chain employs TRBV16 and TRBJ1-2; no firm D call. V shed 0 bases and J shed 3 bases, with 11 bases lying between them. The CDR3 sequence is 15 residues long. Germline loops: CDR1 KGHSY, CDR2 FQNENV. The CDR3 sequence: CASSQSGEPDYGYTF. Here the CDR3 DNA reads TGTGCCAGCAGCCAATCCGGGGAGCCGGACTATGGCTACACCTTC.

This chain links TRBV9 with TRBJ2-3, with a weak D call TRBD1 (6 bases). The CDR3 is 16 residues long. V was clipped by 3 bases and J by 2 bases, with 16 bases between them. The V gene's germline CDR1 is SGDLS and CDR2 YYNGEE. CDR3 DNA: TGTGCCAGCAGCGGCCAGGGGTTCCTCTCCACAGATACGCAGTATTTT. Its protein product is CASSGQGFLSTDTQYF.

This chain connects TRBV7-3 to TRBJ2-5; 8 positions match TRBD2. The V gene's germline CDR1 is SGHTA and CDR2 FQGTGA. The CDR3 contains 14 residues. V trimming: 5 bases; J trimming: 4 bases; junction bases outside the gene matches: 6. The CDR3 region is CASSRLGRGETQYF. In DNA, the CDR3 is TGTGCCAGCAGCCGTCTCGGGAGGGGAGAGACCCAGTACTTC. The whole variable domain, filled in from reference TRBV7-3 and TRBJ2-5, reads GAGVSQTPSNKVTEKGKYVELRCDPISGHTALYWYRQSLGQGPEFLIYFQGTGAADDSGLPNDRFFAVRPEGSVSTLKIQRTERGDSAVYLCASSRLGRGETQYFGPGTRLLVL.

This clone was seen a single time. The V and J genes are TRBV27 and TRBJ2-7; D not resolved. CDR1 is MNHEY, CDR2 SMNVEV, per germline (reference sequence). V dropped 5 bases and J dropped 2 bases, with 13 bases sitting between them. The CDR3 is made up of 14 amino acids. The CDR3 DNA reads TGTGCCAGCAGTACCTTATACGGTGCCTACGAGCAGTACTTC. Translating gives CASSTLYGAYEQYF.

The chain carries TRBV28 and TRBJ1-1; D remains unclear. The V end was cut by 3 bases, the J end by 1 base, with 18 bases between. The CDR3 contains 17 residues. The germline V gene has CDR1 MDHEN and CDR2 SYDVKM. CDR3 in DNA: TGTGCCAGCAGTTTTCGGGCTTCTAAAGGCGGGAACACTGAAGCTTTCTTT. Protein: CASSFRASKGGNTEAFF.

The chain joins TRBV5-3 to TRBJ2-1; a weak D match, TRBD2 (6 bases). TRBV5-3 is an ORF; its function is uncertain. The length of the CDR3 is 14 residues. The V end was cut by 10 bases, the J end by 0 bases, with 14 bases between. CDR3: CARRGQSSYNEQFF. DNA of the CDR3: TGTGCCCGGAGGGGCCAGAGCTCCTACAATGAGCAGTTCTTC.

This chain links TRBV4-2 with TRBJ2-7; TRBD2 matches at 8 bases. CDR3 length equals 17 residues. The germline V gene encodes CDR1 LGHNA and CDR2 YNFKEQ. After removal of 1 base from V and 4 bases from J, the junction contained 12 bases not matched to a gene. CDR3 region: CASSQALQRENSYEQYF. Written as DNA, the CDR3 is TGTGCCAGCAGCCAAGCCCTCCAGCGGGAGAACTCTTACGAGCAGTACTTC.

This clone was counted once. The chain employs TRBV7-8 and TRBJ1-5; possibly TRBD1 for D (5 bases). CDR1 is SGHVS and CDR2 is FQNEAQ in the germline V gene. Trimming removed 2 bases at V and 6 bases at J, with 14 bases between. The CDR3 consists of 15 residues. DNA for the CDR3: TGTGCCAGCAGCTTAAGACAGAAACTGGGTCAGCCCCAGCATTTT. It specifies CASSLRQKLGQPQHF.

This chain connects TRBV7-6 to TRBJ2-2, with D unresolved. The CDR3 length is 12 residues. V dropped 0 bases and J dropped 7 bases, with 3 bases sitting between them. From germline, CDR1 is SGHVS and CDR2 FNYEAQ. The CDR3 protein is CASSLAIGELFF. The CDR3 DNA sequence: TGTGCCAGCAGCTTAGCTATCGGGGAGCTGTTTTTT.

This clone was detected only once. The genes are TRBV29-1 and TRBJ2-1, with 10 bases fitting TRBD1. The germline gives CDR1 SQVTM, CDR2 ANQGSEA. The CDR3 contains 15 residues. Trimming cost V 5 bases and J 0 bases; bases outside gene matches: 4. CDR3 sequence: CSVSGQGVSYNEQFF. The CDR3 DNA follows: TGCAGCGTTTCCGGACAGGGGGTCTCCTACAATGAGCAGTTCTTC.

The gene calls are TRBV10-3 and TRBJ2-5; 8 bases map to TRBD1. Trimming removed 4 bases from V and 4 bases from J; junction bases left unmatched: 17. This CDR3 is built from 18 residues. Per germline, CDR1 ENHRY and CDR2 SYGVKD. The CDR3 nucleotides are TGTGCCATCAGTGGGGCCGACAGGGGACGCGCCGTAATAGAGACCCAGTACTTC. Amino acid sequence: CAISGADRGRAVIETQYF.

Turning to this clone: This same CDR3 is encoded by further DNA sequences in the sample. J is TRBJ2-7 and V is TRBV27; the D gene could be TRBD1 or TRBD2 (5 bases each). Trimming stripped 6 bases from V and 2 bases from J, with 11 bases between. The germline gives CDR1 MNHEY, CDR2 SMNVEV (reference sequence). CDR3 size: 13 residues. DNA of the CDR3: TGTGCCAGCAGCAACGGGGCAACCTACGAGCAGTACTTC. It is translated as CASSNGATYEQYF.

The V and J genes are TRBV9 and TRBJ1-2; unclear D gene. V shed 4 bases and J shed 5 bases, with 12 bases lying between them. This CDR3 comprises 13 residues. CDR1 and CDR2 from the germline V gene are SGDLS and YYNGEE. Here the CDR3 DNA reads TGTGCCAGCAGCCTCGAGGGTGGTTATGGCTACACCTTC. Its protein product is CASSLEGGYGYTF.

The gene calls are TRBV27 and TRBJ2-1, with TRBD2 identical over 9 bases. The V segment lost 2 bases and the J segment 10 bases; nucleotides outside the gene matches: 3. Germline V gene sequence: CDR1 MNHEY, CDR2 SMNVEV (reference sequence). The CDR3 is 13 residues long. The CDR3 region is CASSLLAGSEQFF. CDR3 sequence (DNA): TGTGCCAGCAGTTTACTAGCGGGAAGCGAGCAGTTCTTC.

The gene calls are TRBV14 and TRBJ2-7; 10 bases line up with TRBD1. J gave up 3 bases and V 4 bases, and 3 bases lay outside the gene matches. The CDR3 is made up of 14 amino acids. CDR1 SGHDN and CDR2 FVKESK come from the germline V gene. The CDR3 coding sequence is TGTGCCAGCAGCCCGGGACAGGGGCTCTACGAGCAGTACTTC. Protein sequence: CASSPGQGLYEQYF.

The V call is TRBV6-5, the J call TRBJ1-2; D might be TRBD1 (5 bases). V lost 2 bases to trimming and J lost 8 bases, with 12 bases between them. The V gene's germline CDR1 is MNHEY and CDR2 SVGAGI. The CDR3 is 13 amino acids. The CDR3 reads CASSYQPRAGYTF. The CDR3 bases are TGTGCCAGCAGTTACCAGCCCAGGGCCGGCTACACCTTC.